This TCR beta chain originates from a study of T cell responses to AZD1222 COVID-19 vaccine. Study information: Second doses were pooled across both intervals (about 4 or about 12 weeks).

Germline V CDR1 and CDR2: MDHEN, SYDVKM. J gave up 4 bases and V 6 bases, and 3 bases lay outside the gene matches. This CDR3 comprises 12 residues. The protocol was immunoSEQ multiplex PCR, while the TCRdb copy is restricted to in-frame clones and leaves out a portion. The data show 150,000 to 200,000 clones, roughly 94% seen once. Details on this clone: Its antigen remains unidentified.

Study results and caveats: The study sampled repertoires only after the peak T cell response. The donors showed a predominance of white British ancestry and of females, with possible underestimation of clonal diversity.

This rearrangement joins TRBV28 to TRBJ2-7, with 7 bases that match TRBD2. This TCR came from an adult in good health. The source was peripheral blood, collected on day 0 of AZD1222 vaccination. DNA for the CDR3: TGTGCCAGCAGGAGGGGAGGGTACGAGCAGTACTTC. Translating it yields CASRRGGYEQYF. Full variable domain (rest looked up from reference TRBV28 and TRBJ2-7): DVKVTQSSRYLVKRTGEKVFLECVQDMDHENMFWYRQDPGLGLRLIYFSYDVKMKEKGDIPEGYSVSREKKERFSLILESASTNQTSMYLCASRRGGYEQYFGPGTRLTVT.